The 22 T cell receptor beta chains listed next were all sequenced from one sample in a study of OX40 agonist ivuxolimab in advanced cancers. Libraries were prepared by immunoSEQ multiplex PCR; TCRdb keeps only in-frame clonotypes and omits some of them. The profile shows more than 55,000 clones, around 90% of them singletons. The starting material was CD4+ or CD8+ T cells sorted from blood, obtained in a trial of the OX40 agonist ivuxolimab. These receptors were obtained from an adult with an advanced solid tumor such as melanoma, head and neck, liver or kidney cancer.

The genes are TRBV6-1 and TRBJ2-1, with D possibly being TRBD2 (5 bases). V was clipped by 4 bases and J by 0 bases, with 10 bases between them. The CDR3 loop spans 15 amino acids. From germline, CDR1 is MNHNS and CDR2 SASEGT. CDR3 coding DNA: TGTGCCAGCAGTGTGCTAGGGAGCTCCTACAATGAGCAGTTCTTC. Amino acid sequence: CASSVLGSSYNEQFF.

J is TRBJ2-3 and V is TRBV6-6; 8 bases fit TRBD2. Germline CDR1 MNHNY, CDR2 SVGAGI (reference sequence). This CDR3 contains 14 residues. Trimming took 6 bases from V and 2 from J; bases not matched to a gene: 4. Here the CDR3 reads CASSGGGNTDTQYF. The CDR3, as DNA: TGTGCCAGCAGCGGCGGGGGGAACACAGATACGCAGTATTTT.

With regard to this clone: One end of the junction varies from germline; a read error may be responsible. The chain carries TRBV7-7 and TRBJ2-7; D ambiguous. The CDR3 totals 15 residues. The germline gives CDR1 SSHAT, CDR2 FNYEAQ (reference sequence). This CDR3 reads CASSLGSGSSYEQYF. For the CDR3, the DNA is TGTGCTAGCAGCTTAGGTTCCGGCAGCTCCTACGAGCAGTACTTC.

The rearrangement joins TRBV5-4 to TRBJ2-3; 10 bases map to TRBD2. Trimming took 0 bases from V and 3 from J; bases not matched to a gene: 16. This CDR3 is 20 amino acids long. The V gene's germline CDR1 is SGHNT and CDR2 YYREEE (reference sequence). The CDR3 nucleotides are TGTGCCAGCAGCTTGGATCTCCGTACTAGCGGGAATGAGGAAACAGATACGCAGTATTTT. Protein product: CASSLDLRTSGNEETDTQYF. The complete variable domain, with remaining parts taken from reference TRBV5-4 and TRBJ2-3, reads ETGVTQSPTHLIKTRGQQVTLRCSSQSGHNTVSWYQQALGQGPQFIFQYYREEENGRGNFPPRFSGLQFPNYSSELNVNALELDDSALYLCASSLDLRTSGNEETDTQYFGPGTRLTVL.

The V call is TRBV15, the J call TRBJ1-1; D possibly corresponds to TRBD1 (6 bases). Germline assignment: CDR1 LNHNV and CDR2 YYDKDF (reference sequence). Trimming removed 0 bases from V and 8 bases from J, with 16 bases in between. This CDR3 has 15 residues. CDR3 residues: CATSRDQYRDNEAFF. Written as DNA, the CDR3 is TGTGCCACCAGCAGAGACCAATACAGGGACAACGAAGCTTTCTTT.

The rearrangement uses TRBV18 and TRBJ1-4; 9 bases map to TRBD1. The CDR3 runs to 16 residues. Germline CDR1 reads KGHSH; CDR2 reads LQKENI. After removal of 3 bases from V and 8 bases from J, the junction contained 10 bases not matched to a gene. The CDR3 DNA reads TGTGCCAGCTCACCGAACCGGGACAGGGTAGGAGAAAAACTGTTTTTT. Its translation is CASSPNRDRVGEKLFF.

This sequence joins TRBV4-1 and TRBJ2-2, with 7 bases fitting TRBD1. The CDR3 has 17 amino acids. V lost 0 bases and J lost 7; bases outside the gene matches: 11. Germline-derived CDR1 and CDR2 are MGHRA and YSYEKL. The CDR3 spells CASSQDPGTARHGELFF. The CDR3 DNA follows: TGCGCCAGCAGCCAAGACCCCGGGACAGCTAGGCACGGGGAGCTGTTTTTT.

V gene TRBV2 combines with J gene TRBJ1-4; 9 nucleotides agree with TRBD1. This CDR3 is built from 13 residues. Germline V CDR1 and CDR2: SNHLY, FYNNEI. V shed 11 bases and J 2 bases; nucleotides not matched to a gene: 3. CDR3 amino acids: CAGDRGTNEKLFF. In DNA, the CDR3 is TGTGCCGGAGACAGGGGGACTAATGAAAAACTGTTTTTT.

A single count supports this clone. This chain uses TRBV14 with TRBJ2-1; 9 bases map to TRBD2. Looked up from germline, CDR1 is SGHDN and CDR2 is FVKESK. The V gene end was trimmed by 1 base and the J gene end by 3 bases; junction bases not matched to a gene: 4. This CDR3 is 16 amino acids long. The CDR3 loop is CASSQASGIVYNEQFF. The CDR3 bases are TGTGCCAGCAGCCAAGCTAGCGGGATAGTCTACAATGAGCAGTTCTTC.

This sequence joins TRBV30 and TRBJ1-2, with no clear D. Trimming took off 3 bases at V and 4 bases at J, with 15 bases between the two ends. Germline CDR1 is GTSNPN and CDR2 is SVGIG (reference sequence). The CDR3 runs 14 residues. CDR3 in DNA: TGTGCCTGGAGCTCTTGGGGTATGAGCTATGGCTACACCTTC. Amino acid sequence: CAWSSWGMSYGYTF. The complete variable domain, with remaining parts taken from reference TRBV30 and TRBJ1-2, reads SQTIHQWPATLVQPVGSPLSLECTVEGTSNPNLYWYRQAAGRGLQLLFYSVGIGQISSEVPQNLSASRPQDRQFILSSKKLLLSDSGFYLCAWSSWGMSYGYTFGSGTRLTVV.

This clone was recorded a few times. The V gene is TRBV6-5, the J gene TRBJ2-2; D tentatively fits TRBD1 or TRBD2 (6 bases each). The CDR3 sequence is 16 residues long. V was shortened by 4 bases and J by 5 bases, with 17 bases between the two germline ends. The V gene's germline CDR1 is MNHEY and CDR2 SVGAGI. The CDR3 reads CASSWGPGLRTGELFF. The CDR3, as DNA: TGTGCCAGCAGTTGGGGGCCGGGACTCAGAACCGGGGAGCTGTTTTTT.

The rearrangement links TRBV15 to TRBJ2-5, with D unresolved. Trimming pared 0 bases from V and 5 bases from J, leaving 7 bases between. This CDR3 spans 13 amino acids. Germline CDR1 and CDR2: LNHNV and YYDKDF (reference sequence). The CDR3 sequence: CATSRDSLETQYF. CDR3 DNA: TGTGCCACCAGCAGAGACTCTCTGGAGACCCAGTACTTC. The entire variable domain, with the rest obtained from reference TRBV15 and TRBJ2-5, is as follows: DAMVIQNPRYQVTQFGKPVTLSCSQTLNHNVMYWYQQKSSQAPKLLFHYYDKDFNNEADTPDNFQSRRPNTSFCFLDIRSPGLGDTAMYLCATSRDSLETQYFGPGTRLLVL.

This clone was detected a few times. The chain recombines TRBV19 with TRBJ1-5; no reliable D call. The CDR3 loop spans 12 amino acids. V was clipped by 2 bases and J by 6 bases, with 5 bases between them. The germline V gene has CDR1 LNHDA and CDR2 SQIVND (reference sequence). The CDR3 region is CASSILSQPQHF. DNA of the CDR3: TGTGCCAGTAGTATACTCTCTCAGCCCCAGCATTTT.

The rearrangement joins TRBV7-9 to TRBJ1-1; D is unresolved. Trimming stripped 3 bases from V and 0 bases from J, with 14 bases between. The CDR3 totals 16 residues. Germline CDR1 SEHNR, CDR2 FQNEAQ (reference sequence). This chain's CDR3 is CASSLGGVSMNTEAFF. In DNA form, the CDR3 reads TGTGCCAGCAGCTTGGGCGGAGTATCCATGAACACTGAAGCTTTCTTT.

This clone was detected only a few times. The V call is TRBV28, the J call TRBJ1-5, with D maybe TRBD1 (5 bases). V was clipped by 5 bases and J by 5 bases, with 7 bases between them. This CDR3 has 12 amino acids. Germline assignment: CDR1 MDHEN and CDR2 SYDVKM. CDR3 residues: CASSGTYQPQHF. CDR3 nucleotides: TGTGCCAGCAGTGGGACTTATCAGCCCCAGCATTTT.

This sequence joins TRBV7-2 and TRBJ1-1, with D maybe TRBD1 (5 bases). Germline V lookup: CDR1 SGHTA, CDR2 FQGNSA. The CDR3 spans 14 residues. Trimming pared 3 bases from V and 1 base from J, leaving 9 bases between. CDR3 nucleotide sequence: TGTGCCAGCAGCTTGGCAGGGTCGAACACTGAAGCTTTCTTT. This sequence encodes CASSLAGSNTEAFF.

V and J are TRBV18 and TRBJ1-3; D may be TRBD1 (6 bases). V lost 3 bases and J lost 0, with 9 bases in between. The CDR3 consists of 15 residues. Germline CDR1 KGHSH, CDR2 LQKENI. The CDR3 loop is CASSPDRPSGNTIYF. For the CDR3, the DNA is TGTGCCAGCTCACCCGACAGGCCCTCTGGAAACACCATATATTTT.

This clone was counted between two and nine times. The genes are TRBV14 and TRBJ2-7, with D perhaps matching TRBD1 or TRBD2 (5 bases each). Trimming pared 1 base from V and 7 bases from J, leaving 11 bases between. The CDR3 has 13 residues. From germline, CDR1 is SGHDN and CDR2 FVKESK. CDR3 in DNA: TGTGCCAGCAGCCAAGGGGGGAATCAGGAGCAGTACTTC. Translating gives CASSQGGNQEQYF.

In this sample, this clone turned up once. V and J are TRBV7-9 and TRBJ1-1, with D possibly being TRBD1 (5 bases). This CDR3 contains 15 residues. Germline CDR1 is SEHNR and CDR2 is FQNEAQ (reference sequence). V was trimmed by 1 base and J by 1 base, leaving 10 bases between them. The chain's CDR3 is CASSLEEQGNTEAFF. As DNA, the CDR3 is TGTGCCAGCAGCTTAGAAGAGCAGGGGAACACTGAAGCTTTCTTT.

CDR3 region: CASSYLSYEQYF. CDR3 DNA: TGTGCCAGCAGTTACCTCTCCTACGAGCAGTACTTC. The J gene is TRBJ2-5, the V gene TRBV28, with D unresolved. With the DNA end fitting TRBJ2-7 better, the J assignment may be wrong. The germline CDR1 and CDR2 sequences are MDHEN and SYDVKM. CDR3 length equals 12 residues.

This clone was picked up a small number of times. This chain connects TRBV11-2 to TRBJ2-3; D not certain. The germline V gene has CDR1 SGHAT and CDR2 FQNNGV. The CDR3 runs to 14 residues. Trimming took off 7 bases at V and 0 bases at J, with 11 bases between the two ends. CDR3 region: CASTRGTSTDTQYF. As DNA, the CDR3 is TGTGCCAGCACCCGTGGAACTAGCACAGATACGCAGTATTTT. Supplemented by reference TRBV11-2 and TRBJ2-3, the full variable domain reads EAGVAQSPRYKIIEKRQSVAFWCNPISGHATLYWYQQILGQGPKLLIQFQNNGVVDDSQLPKDRFSAERLKGVDSTLKIQPAKLEDSAVYLCASTRGTSTDTQYFGPGTRLTVL.

Here the CDR3 DNA reads TGTGCCAGCAGCTTTGGACCGGGCAGAACCGGGGAGCAGTTCTTC. It translates to CASSFGPGRTGEQFF. The chain joins TRBV7-2 to TRBJ2-1; D remains ambiguous. CDR1 and CDR2 from the germline V gene are SGHTA and FQGNSA. This CDR3 has 15 residues. Trimming took off 3 bases at V and 10 bases at J, with 19 bases between the two ends.